The 10 T cell receptor beta chains listed next were all sequenced from one sample in a study of blood T cell repertoires in COVID-19. Method: immunoSEQ multiplex PCR; TCRdb's copy keeps in-frame clones and lacks some. The sample lists more than 55,000 clones, 92% occurring once. Source material: peripheral blood. Receptor source: a man aged 50 to 59 with active COVID-19.

CDR3 amino acids: CASSYGPGGEQYF. The CDR3 bases are TGTGCCAGCAGTTACGGGCCAGGGGGCGAGCAGTACTTC. The chain couples TRBV6-6 to TRBJ2-7; 7 nucleotides match TRBD1. Losses at the gene ends were 2 bases for V and 6 bases for J; bases not matched to a gene: 4. Germline values: CDR1 MNHNY, CDR2 SVGAGI (reference sequence). The CDR3 consists of 13 residues.

The chain couples TRBV6-1 to TRBJ2-7, with 7 bases identical to TRBD2. Germline CDR1 and CDR2: MNHNS and SASEGT. J gave up 5 bases and V 2 bases, and 6 bases lay outside the gene matches. This CDR3 has 14 residues. The CDR3 DNA is TGTGCCAGCAGTGAAAGGGAGGGCGGCCACGAGCAGTACTTC. This encodes CASSEREGGHEQYF.

DNA of the CDR3: TGTGCCAGCTCCCCGGACAGGGGGCCCTACGAGCAGTACTTC. It translates to CASSPDRGPYEQYF. The chain has TRBV18 and TRBJ2-7; 11 bases fit TRBD1. The junction had 3 bases not matched to a gene; V was cut back by 6 bases and J by 2 bases. Germline V gene sequence: CDR1 KGHSH, CDR2 LQKENI. This CDR3 has 14 residues.

Here the CDR3 reads CASSQRIGQPYGYTF. The CDR3 nucleotides are TGTGCCAGCAGCCAACGGATCGGACAGCCCTATGGCTACACCTTC. The chain links TRBV4-2 to TRBJ1-2, with TRBD1 as a possible D gene (6 bases). Germline lookup yields CDR1 LGHNA and CDR2 YNFKEQ. This CDR3 has 15 amino acids. V lost 2 bases, J lost 4 bases, and 14 bases lay in between.

The rearrangement links TRBV7-2 to TRBJ1-2, with TRBD1 matching over 7 bases. Germline lookup yields CDR1 SGHTA and CDR2 FQGNSA. The CDR3 extends over 13 amino acids. V lost 4 bases, J lost 4 bases, and 3 bases stayed unmatched. The CDR3 reads CASSSTGVYGYTF. CDR3 nucleotides: TGTGCCAGCAGCTCCACAGGGGTCTATGGCTACACCTTC.

The gene calls are TRBV18 and TRBJ2-7; D is unresolved. There are 12 residues in the CDR3. In germline, CDR1 is KGHSH, CDR2 LQKENI. Trimming took 3 bases from V and 4 from J, leaving 7 bases between them. The CDR3 DNA follows: TGTGCCAGCTCACCCAATCATTACGAGCAGTACTTC. As protein: CASSPNHYEQYF.

The genes are TRBV3-1 (or the pseudogene TRBV3-2) and TRBJ2-1, with TRBD2 matching 13 bases. Germline trimming cut 1 base from V and 7 bases from J; bases unmatched to any gene: 1. The CDR3 sequence is 15 residues long. Germline loops: CDR1 LGHDT, CDR2 YNNKEL (reference sequence). CDR3 region: CASSQGTSGSNEQFF. In DNA, the CDR3 is TGTGCCAGCAGCCAAGGGACTAGCGGGAGTAATGAGCAGTTCTTC.

The rearrangement uses TRBV12-3 or TRBV12-4 and TRBJ2-5; possibly TRBD2 for D (5 bases). The CDR3 contains 13 residues. Trimming removed 6 bases from V and 2 bases from J, with 10 bases in between. DNA for the CDR3: TGTGCCAGCAGCGGAGGTTCGCAAGAGACCCAGTACTTC. Protein sequence: CASSGGSQETQYF.

V gene TRBV15 combines with J gene TRBJ2-3, with TRBD1 identical over 8 bases. This CDR3 is built from 12 residues. V lost 8 bases and J lost 5; bases outside the gene matches: 3. Germline CDR1 LNHNV, CDR2 YYDKDF (reference sequence). The CDR3 coding sequence is TGTGCCACCGGACAGGGCGAAGATACGCAGTATTTT. Residues: CATGQGEDTQYF. Drawing the rest from reference TRBV15 and TRBJ2-3, the complete variable domain is DAMVIQNPRYQVTQFGKPVTLSCSQTLNHNVMYWYQQKSSQAPKLLFHYYDKDFNNEADTPDNFQSRRPNTSFCFLDIRSPGLGDTAMYLCATGQGEDTQYFGPGTRLTVL.

The chain combines TRBV19 with TRBJ2-1; D perhaps matches TRBD2 (6 bases). This CDR3 is 14 amino acids long. Trimming removed 1 base from V and 4 bases from J, with 8 bases in between. In germline, CDR1 is LNHDA, CDR2 SQIVND (reference sequence). The CDR3 sequence is CASSIAGEYNEQFF. CDR3 nucleotides: TGTGCCAGTAGTATAGCGGGGGAATACAATGAGCAGTTCTTC.